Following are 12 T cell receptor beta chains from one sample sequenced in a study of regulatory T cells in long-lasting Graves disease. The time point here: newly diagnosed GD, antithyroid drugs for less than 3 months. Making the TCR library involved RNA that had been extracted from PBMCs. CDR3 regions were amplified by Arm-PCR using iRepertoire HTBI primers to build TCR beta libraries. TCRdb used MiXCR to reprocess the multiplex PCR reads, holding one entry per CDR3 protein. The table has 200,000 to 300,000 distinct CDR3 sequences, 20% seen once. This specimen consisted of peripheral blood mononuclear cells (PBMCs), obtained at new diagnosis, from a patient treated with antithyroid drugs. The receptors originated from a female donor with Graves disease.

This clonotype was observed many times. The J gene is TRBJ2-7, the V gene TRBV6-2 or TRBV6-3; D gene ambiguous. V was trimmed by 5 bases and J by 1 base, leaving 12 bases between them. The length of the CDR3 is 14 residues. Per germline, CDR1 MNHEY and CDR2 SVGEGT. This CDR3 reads CASSVVRDSYEQYF. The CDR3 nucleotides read TGTGCCAGCAGTGTTGTAAGGGATTCCTACGAGCAGTACTTC.

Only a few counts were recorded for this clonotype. The CDR3: CAIQGSDTGELFF. CDR3 in DNA: TGTGCCATACAGGGAAGTGACACCGGGGAGCTGTTTTTT. The chain employs TRBV10-3 and TRBJ2-2, with D tentatively TRBD1 (6 bases). CDR1 ENHRY and CDR2 SYGVKD come from the germline V gene. V was cut by 9 bases and J by 3 bases, with 11 bases left in between. The CDR3 contains 13 residues.

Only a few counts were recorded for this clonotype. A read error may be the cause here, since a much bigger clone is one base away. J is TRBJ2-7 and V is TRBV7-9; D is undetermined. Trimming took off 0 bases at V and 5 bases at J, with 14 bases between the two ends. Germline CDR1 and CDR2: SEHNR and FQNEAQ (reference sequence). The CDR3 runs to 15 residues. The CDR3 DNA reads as TGTGCCAGCAGCTTAGCGTCGGGCTGGACCGACGAGCAGTACTTC. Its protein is CASSLASGWTDEQYF.

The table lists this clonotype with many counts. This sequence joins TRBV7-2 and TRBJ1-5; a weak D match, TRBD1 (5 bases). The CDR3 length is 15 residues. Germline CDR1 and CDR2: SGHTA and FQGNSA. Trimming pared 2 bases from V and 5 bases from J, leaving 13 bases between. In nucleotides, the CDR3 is TGTGCCAGCAGCTTATTGGGAAGGGGATATCAGCCCCAGCATTTT. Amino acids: CASSLLGRGYQPQHF. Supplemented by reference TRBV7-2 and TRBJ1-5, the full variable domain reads GAGVSQSPSNKVTEKGKDVELRCDPISGHTALYWYRQSLGQGLEFLIYFQGNSAPDKSGLPSDRFSAERTGGSVSTLTIQRTQQEDSAVYLCASSLLGRGYQPQHFGDGTRLSIL.

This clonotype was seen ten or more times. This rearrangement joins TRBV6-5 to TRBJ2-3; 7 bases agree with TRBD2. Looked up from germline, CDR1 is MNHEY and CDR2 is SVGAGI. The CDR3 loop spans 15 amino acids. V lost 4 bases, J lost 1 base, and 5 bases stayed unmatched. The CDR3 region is CASSFRSGGTDTQYF. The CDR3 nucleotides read TGTGCCAGCAGTTTTAGAAGCGGGGGCACAGATACGCAGTATTTT.

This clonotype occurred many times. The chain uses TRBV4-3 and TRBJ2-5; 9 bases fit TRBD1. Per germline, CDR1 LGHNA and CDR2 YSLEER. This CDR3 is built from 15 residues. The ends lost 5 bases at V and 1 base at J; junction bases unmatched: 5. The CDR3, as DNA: TGCGCCAGCAGCTTCCGGGACAGGGCCCAAGAGACCCAGTACTTC. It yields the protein CASSFRDRAQETQYF.

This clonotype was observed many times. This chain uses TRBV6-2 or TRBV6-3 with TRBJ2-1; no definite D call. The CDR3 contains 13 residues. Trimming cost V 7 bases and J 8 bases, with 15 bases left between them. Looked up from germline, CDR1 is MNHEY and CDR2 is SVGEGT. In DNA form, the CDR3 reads TGTGCCAGCATCGACGGAACATTCGATGAGCAGTTCTTC. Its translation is CASIDGTFDEQFF.

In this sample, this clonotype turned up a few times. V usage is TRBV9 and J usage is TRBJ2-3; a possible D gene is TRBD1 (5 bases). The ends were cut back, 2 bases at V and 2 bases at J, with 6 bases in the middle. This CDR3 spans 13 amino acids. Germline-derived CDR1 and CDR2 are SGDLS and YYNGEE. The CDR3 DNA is TGTGCCAGCAGCGTGGGGCTCACAGATACGCAGTATTTT. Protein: CASSVGLTDTQYF.

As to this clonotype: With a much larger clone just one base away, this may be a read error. The CDR3: CASSLEGGKSEQFF. DNA for the CDR3: TGCGCCAGCAGCTTGGAAGGCGGGAAAAGTGAGCAGTTCTTC. The chain is built from TRBV5-1 and TRBJ2-1, with D perhaps TRBD2 (6 bases). V was shortened by 0 bases and J by 9 bases, with 13 bases between the two germline ends. Germline V gene lookup returns CDR1 SGHRS and CDR2 YFSETQ. The CDR3 has 14 residues.

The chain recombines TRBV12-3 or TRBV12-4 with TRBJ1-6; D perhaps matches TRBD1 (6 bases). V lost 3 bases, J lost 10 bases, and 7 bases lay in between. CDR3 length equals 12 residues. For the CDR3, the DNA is TGTGCCAGCAGTTTTAGGGGGTCACCCCTCCACTTT. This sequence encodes CASSFRGSPLHF.

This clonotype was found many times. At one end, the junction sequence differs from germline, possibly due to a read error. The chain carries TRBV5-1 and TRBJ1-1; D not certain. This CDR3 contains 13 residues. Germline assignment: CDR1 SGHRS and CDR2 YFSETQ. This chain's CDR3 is CASSLLQNTEAFF. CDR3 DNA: TGTGCCAGCAGCTTACTCCAGAACACTGAAGCTTTCTTT.

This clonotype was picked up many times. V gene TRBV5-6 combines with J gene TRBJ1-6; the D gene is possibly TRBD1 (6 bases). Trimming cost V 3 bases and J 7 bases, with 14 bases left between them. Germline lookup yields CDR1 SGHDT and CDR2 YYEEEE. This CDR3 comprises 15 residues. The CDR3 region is CASSSSGQLNSPLHF. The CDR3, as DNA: TGTGCCAGCAGCTCCTCGGGACAATTGAATTCACCCCTCCACTTT.